Below are 18 T cell receptor beta chains sequenced from a single sample in a study of blood T cell repertoires in COVID-19. The assay was immunoSEQ multiplex PCR, and TCRdb's table has in-frame clones only and misses some. The repertoire holds some 89,000 clones, with approximately 87% as singletons. The sequenced material came from peripheral blood. The receptors come from a human donor in a cohort sampled during active COVID-19.

The J gene is TRBJ2-2, the V gene TRBV5-1; 11 bases line up with TRBD1. V gave up 4 bases and J gave up 4 bases; unmatched junction bases: 6. This CDR3 contains 16 residues. Per the germline V gene, CDR1 is SGHRS and CDR2 is YFSETQ. CDR3 DNA sequence: TGCGCCAGCAGCCCCGGGACAGGGGGACGCACCGGGGAGCTGTTTTTT. This translates into CASSPGTGGRTGELFF.

V is TRBV28 and J is TRBJ1-5, with 7 positions matching TRBD1. This CDR3 spans 16 amino acids. CDR1 and CDR2 from the germline V gene are MDHEN and SYDVKM. With V trimmed by 5 bases and J by 4 bases, 11 bases remained unmatched. CDR3 protein: CASSVQSSTGNQPQHF. The DNA of the CDR3 is TGTGCCAGCAGTGTACAGTCCTCGACAGGGAATCAGCCCCAGCATTTT.

This clone was seen only once. The CDR3 DNA reads as TGTGCCAGCGGCCCAAGACAGATCACAGATACGCAGTATTTT. This codes for CASGPRQITDTQYF. This sequence joins TRBV5-5 and TRBJ2-3, with D possibly matching TRBD1 (5 bases). With 7 bases removed from V and 2 bases from J, the gap between germline ends came to 14 bases. Germline V lookup: CDR1 SGHKS, CDR2 YYEKEE (reference sequence). The CDR3 spans 14 residues. The entire variable domain, with the rest obtained from reference TRBV5-5 and TRBJ2-3, is as follows: DAGVTQSPTHLIKTRGQQVTLRCSPISGHKSVSWYQQVLGQGPQFIFQYYEKEERGRGNFPDRFSARQFPNYSSELNVNALLLGDSALYLCASGPRQITDTQYFGPGTRLTVL.

This rearrangement joins TRBV9 to TRBJ1-3, with TRBD1 matching 10 bases. Germline V gene lookup returns CDR1 SGDLS and CDR2 YYNGEE. The V and J ends lost 3 bases and 1 base, in that order; junction bases with no gene match: 10. This CDR3 is built from 18 residues. The CDR3 sequence: CASSGKAGQGTSGNTIYF. CDR3 DNA: TGTGCCAGCAGCGGGAAGGCGGGACAGGGGACTTCTGGAAACACCATATATTTT.

The gene calls are TRBV18 and TRBJ2-5; 7 bases fit TRBD1. This CDR3 comprises 14 residues. J lost 4 bases, V lost 2 bases, and 4 bases had no gene match. CDR1 KGHSH and CDR2 LQKENI come from the germline V gene. The CDR3 DNA reads TGTGCCAGCTCACCAGAAGGGGGCAGAGAGACCCAGTACTTC. Its protein is CASSPEGGRETQYF.

The chain carries TRBV27 and TRBJ2-7, with D perhaps TRBD1 (6 bases). Per germline, CDR1 MNHEY and CDR2 SMNVEV (reference sequence). The CDR3 consists of 14 residues. With 6 bases removed from V and 9 bases from J, the gap between germline ends came to 21 bases. The CDR3 loop is CASSTGQLASVQYF. For the CDR3, the DNA is TGTGCCAGCAGCACGGGACAATTGGCTAGTGTGCAGTACTTC.

The sample holds one count of this clone. The genes are TRBV27 and TRBJ2-2, with 10 bases lining up with TRBD1. The CDR3 is 16 amino acids. Germline V gene lookup returns CDR1 MNHEY and CDR2 SMNVEV (reference sequence). Germline trimming cut 4 bases from V and 10 bases from J; bases unmatched to any gene: 12. The CDR3, as DNA: TGTGCCAGCAGTTCACCTCGGACAGGGGGGTTTGAGGAGCTGTTTTTT. Amino acids: CASSSPRTGGFEELFF.

The gene calls are TRBV29-1 and TRBJ2-7; D is ambiguous. The CDR3 extends over 12 amino acids. The V end lost 5 bases, the J end lost 1 base, and 9 bases lay between the germline ends. CDR1 is SQVTM, CDR2 ANQGSEA, per germline. CDR3 protein: CSVSLQSYEQYF. Here the CDR3 DNA reads TGCAGCGTTTCCCTCCAGTCCTACGAGCAGTACTTC.

This sequence joins TRBV7-9 and TRBJ2-7, with TRBD2 identical over 9 bases. V dropped 5 bases and J dropped 6; count of bases not matched to a gene: 14. CDR1 SEHNR and CDR2 FQNEAQ come from the germline V gene (reference sequence). This CDR3 is built from 16 residues. The DNA for the CDR3 is TGTGCCAGCAGCCAGGAGTTGGCGGGAGGGCCGTTCGAGCAGTACTTC. Translation gives CASSQELAGGPFEQYF.

V and J are TRBV5-1 and TRBJ2-7; 10 bases line up with TRBD1. This CDR3 comprises 14 residues. Losses at the gene ends were 4 bases for V and 6 bases for J; bases not matched to a gene: 7. Germline V gene sequence: CDR1 SGHRS, CDR2 YFSETQ. The CDR3 sequence: CASSLRQGAGEQYF. The CDR3 DNA follows: TGCGCCAGCAGCCTAAGACAGGGGGCCGGCGAGCAGTACTTC.

This chain joins TRBV30 and TRBJ1-4, with TRBD1 identical over 9 bases. This CDR3 spans 15 amino acids. The germline V gene has CDR1 GTSNPN and CDR2 SVGIG (reference sequence). V lost 4 bases to trimming and J lost 8 bases; unmatched junction nucleotides: 11. CDR3 coding DNA: TGTGCCTGGAATAATAGGGACAGGGTAGGCGAAAAACTGTTTTTT. Its protein is CAWNNRDRVGEKLFF.

This CDR3 is CSVSALAGANEQFF. The CDR3 nucleotides are TGCAGCGTTTCCGCCCTAGCGGGAGCCAATGAGCAGTTCTTC. This chain uses TRBV29-1 with TRBJ2-1; 10 bases are a match to TRBD2. V shed 5 bases and J 6 bases; nucleotides not matched to a gene: 7. The CDR3 consists of 14 residues. Germline V gives CDR1 SQVTM, CDR2 ANQGSEA.

This chain links TRBV3-1 (or the pseudogene TRBV3-2) with TRBJ1-2, with 11 bases fitting TRBD1. V was pared by 4 bases and J by 7 bases, with 11 bases of the junction left unmatched. The CDR3 has 16 amino acids. The germline V gene encodes CDR1 LGHDT and CDR2 YNNKEL (reference sequence). The CDR3 sequence: CASSPDGQGAMFGYTF. DNA of the CDR3: TGTGCCAGCAGCCCAGACGGACAGGGGGCTATGTTTGGCTACACCTTC.

The V gene is TRBV6-2 or TRBV6-3, the J gene TRBJ2-7; no definite D call. V was shortened by 2 bases and J by 0 bases, with 11 bases between the two germline ends. The CDR3 has 15 amino acids. Looked up from germline, CDR1 is MNHEY and CDR2 is SVGEGT. CDR3 DNA: TGTGCCAGCAGTTACCAAGCGATTATCTCCTACGAGCAGTACTTC. Amino acid sequence: CASSYQAIISYEQYF.

Only one count was recorded for this clone. The chain couples TRBV2 to TRBJ2-2; 12 nucleotides agree with TRBD2. Per the germline V gene, CDR1 is SNHLY and CDR2 is FYNNEI. After removal of 3 bases from V and 6 bases from J, the junction contained 8 bases not matched to a gene. The CDR3 loop spans 17 amino acids. The CDR3, as DNA: TGTGCCAGCAGTGATGGACTAGCGGGAAAAAGGGCCGGGGAGCTGTTTTTT. Translated: CASSDGLAGKRAGELFF.

The chain employs TRBV19 and TRBJ1-2, with a tentative D call TRBD1 (5 bases). This CDR3 has 15 amino acids. The V end lost 9 bases, the J end lost 2 bases, and 19 bases lay between the germline ends. Per germline, CDR1 LNHDA and CDR2 SQIVND (reference sequence). The CDR3 reads CASSTNRGLNYGYTF. In DNA, the CDR3 is TGTGCCAGCTCCACTAACCGGGGACTCAACTATGGCTACACCTTC.

The chain joins TRBV4-3 to TRBJ1-1; possibly TRBD1 for D (6 bases). The CDR3 has 15 residues. Germline V CDR1 and CDR2: LGHNA, YSLEER. V lost 1 base to trimming and J lost 4 bases, with 13 bases between them. The CDR3 DNA reads TGCGCCAGCAGCCAAGTAACAGGGAGGGGCACTGAAGCTTTCTTT. This encodes CASSQVTGRGTEAFF.

The J gene is TRBJ1-5, the V gene TRBV7-2, with D possibly being TRBD1 (5 bases). This CDR3 spans 16 amino acids. CDR1 and CDR2 from the germline V gene are SGHTA and FQGNSA. Trimming shortened V by 1 base and J by 4 bases, and 14 bases separated the two germline ends. The CDR3 bases are TGTGCCAGCAGCTTAGTAAGTGCAGGGTGGAATCAGCCCCAGCATTTT. Translated, it gives CASSLVSAGWNQPQHF.